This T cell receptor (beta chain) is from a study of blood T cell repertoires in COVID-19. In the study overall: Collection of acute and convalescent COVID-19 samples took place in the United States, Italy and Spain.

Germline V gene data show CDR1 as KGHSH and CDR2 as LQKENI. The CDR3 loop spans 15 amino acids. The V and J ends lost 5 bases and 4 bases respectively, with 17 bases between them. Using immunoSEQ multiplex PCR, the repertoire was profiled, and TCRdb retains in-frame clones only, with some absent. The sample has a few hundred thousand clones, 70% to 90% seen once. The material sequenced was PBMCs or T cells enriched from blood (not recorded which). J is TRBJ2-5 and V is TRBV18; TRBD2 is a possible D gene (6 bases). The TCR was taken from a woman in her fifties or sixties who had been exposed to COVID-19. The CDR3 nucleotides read TGTGCCAGCTCATTCGGGACTTCCCCGCTAGAGACCCAGTACTTC. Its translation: CASSFGTSPLETQYF.